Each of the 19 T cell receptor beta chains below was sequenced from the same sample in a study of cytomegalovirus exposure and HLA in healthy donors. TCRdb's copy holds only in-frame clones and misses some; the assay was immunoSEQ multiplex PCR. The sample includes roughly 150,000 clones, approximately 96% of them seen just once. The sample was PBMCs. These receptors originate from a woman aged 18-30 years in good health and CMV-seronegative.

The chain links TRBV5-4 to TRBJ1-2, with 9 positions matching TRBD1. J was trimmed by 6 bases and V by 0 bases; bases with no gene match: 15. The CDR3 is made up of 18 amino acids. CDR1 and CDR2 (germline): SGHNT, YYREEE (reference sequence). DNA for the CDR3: TGTGCCAGCAGCTTGGGGGGACGGGGACAGGGAAAGAGGAATGGCTACACCTTC. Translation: CASSLGGRGQGKRNGYTF.

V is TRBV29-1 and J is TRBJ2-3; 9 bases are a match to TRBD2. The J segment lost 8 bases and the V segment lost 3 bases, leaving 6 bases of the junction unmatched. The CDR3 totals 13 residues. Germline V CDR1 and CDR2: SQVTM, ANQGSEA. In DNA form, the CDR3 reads TGCAGCGTTGACTTAGCGGGGGCGGGTACGCAGTATTTT. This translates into CSVDLAGAGTQYF.

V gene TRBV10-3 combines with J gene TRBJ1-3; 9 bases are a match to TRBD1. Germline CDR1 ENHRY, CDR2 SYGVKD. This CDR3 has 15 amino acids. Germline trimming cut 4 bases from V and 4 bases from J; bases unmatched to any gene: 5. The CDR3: CAISASGTGGNTIYF. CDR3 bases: TGTGCCATCAGTGCTTCCGGGACAGGGGGAAACACCATATATTTT.

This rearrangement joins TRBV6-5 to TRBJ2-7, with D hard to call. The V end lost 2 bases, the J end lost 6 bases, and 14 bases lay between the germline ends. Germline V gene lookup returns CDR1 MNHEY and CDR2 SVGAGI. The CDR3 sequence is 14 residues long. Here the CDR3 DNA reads TGTGCCAGCAGTTACGGCGGATCTATGGGCGAGCAGTACTTC. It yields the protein CASSYGGSMGEQYF.

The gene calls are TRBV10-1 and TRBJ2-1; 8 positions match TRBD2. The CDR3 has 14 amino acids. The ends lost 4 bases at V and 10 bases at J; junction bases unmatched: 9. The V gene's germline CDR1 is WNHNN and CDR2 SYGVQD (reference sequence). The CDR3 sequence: CASSGRGGYWEQFF. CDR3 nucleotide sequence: TGCGCCAGCAGTGGTCGGGGGGGCTATTGGGAGCAGTTCTTC.

The CDR3 spells CASRTGARTEAFF. The CDR3 nucleotides read TGTGCCAGCAGGACAGGGGCTAGGACTGAAGCTTTCTTT. This chain joins TRBV6-1 and TRBJ1-1; 8 bases agree with TRBD1. The germline gives CDR1 MNHNS, CDR2 SASEGT. This CDR3 spans 13 amino acids. V gave up 6 bases and J gave up 5 bases; unmatched junction bases: 5.

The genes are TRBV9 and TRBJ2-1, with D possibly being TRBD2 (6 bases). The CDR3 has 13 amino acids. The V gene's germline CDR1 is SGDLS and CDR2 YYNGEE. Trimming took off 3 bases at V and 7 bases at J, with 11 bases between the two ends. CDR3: CASSGGELNEQFF. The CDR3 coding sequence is TGTGCCAGCAGCGGGGGGGAGCTTAATGAGCAGTTCTTC.

The CDR3, as DNA: TGTGCCAGCAGCTGGGGGCAAACCGGGGAGCTGTTTTTT. Translation: CASSWGQTGELFF. V is TRBV5-6 and J is TRBJ2-2, with a weak D call TRBD1 (6 bases). Germline V lookup: CDR1 SGHDT, CDR2 YYEEEE. The V and J ends lost 3 bases and 5 bases respectively, with 8 bases between them. The CDR3 covers 13 residues.

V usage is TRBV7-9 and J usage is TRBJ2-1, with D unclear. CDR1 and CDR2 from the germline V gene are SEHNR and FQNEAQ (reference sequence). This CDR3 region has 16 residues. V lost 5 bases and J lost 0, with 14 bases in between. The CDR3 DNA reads TGTGCCAGCAGCCCCACGACAACGAGCTCCTACAATGAGCAGTTCTTC. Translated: CASSPTTTSSYNEQFF.

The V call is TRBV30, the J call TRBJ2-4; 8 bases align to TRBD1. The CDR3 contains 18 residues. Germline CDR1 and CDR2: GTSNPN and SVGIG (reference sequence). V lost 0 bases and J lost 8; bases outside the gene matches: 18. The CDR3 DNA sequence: TGTGCCTGGAGTGTAAAGGAGGGTCTAACAGGGGGTCTCGACATTCAGTACTTC. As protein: CAWSVKEGLTGGLDIQYF.

CDR3 sequence reads: CASSFLGSGGKNSPLHF. CDR3 coding DNA: TGTGCCAGCAGCTTTCTTGGATCGGGGGGGAAGAATTCACCCCTCCACTTT. The chain recombines TRBV13 with TRBJ1-6; possible D gene TRBD1, 5 bases. Germline CDR1 PRHDT, CDR2 FYEKMQ (reference sequence). The CDR3 is 17 residues long. The ends were cut back, 3 bases at V and 7 bases at J, with 19 bases in the middle.

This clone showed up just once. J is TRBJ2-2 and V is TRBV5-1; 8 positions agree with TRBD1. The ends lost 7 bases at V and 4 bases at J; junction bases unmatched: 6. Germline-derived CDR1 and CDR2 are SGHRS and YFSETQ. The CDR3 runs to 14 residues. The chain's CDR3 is CASDRGGITGELFF. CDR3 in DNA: TGCGCCAGCGACAGGGGCGGGATCACCGGGGAGCTGTTTTTT.

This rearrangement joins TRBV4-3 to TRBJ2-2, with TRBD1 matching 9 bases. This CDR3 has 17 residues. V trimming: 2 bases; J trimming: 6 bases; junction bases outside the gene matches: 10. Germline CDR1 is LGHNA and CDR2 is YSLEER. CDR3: CASSQPRQGGRAGELFF. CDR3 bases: TGCGCCAGCAGCCAACCTAGACAGGGGGGGCGCGCCGGGGAGCTGTTTTTT.

The CDR3 nucleotides are TGTGCCAGCAGGCCCTCGAGGAGGGGCCAGTACTTC. Its translation: CASRPSRRGQYF. V and J are TRBV6-5 and TRBJ2-5; D is possibly TRBD2 (6 bases). The CDR3 runs 12 residues. V lost 6 bases and J lost 10, with 15 bases in between. Germline CDR1 reads MNHEY; CDR2 reads SVGAGI.

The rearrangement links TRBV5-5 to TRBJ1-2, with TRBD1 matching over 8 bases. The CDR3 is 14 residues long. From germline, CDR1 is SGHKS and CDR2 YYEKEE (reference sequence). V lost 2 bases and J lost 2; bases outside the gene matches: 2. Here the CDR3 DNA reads TGTGCCAGCAGCTTCGGACAGGGAAACTATGGCTACACCTTC. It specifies CASSFGQGNYGYTF.

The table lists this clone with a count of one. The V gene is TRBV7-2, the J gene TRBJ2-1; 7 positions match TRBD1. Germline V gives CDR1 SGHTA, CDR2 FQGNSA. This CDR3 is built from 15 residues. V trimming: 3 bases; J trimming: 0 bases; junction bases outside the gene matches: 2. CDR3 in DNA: TGTGCCAGCAGCTTTGGGGACAGCTCCTACAATGAGCAGTTCTTC. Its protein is CASSFGDSSYNEQFF.

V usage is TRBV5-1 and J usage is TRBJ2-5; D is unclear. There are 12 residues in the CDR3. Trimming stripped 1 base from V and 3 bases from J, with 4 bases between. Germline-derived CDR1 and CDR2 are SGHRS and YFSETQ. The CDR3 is CASSLPKETQYF. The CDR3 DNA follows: TGCGCCAGCAGCTTGCCTAAAGAGACCCAGTACTTC.

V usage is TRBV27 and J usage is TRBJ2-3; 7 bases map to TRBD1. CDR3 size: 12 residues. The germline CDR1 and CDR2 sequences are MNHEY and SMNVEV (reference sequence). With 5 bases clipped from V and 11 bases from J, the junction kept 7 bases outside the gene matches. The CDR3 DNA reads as TGTGCCAGCAGTATCCTCGGGACAGAGCAGTATTTT. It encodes CASSILGTEQYF.

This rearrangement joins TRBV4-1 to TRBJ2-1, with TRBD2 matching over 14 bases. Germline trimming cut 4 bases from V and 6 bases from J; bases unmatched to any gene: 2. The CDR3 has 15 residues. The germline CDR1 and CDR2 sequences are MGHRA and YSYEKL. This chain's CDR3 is CASSRTSGGINEQFF. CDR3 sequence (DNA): TGCGCCAGCAGCCGGACTAGCGGGGGGATCAATGAGCAGTTCTTC.